This TCR beta chain appears in the sequencing data of a study of T cell repertoires in cytomegalovirus infection (dated by TCRdb to 2018 to 2020). Broadly, across the study: Donor HLA type was relevant to the analysis, as public TCR beta signatures indicated carriage of CMV infection together with the matching HLA type. The paper as a whole reports these results and caveats: The ex vivo response was dominated by HLA-C-restricted CMV-specific TCR beta clonotypes, and the single most frequent clonotype in two of eight donors was supplied by these HLA-C-restricted clonotypes. In both this cohort and an independent cohort of 352 donors, the cumulative frequency of public TCR beta family members distinguished carriers of CMV infection plus the relevant HLA type.

For CDR1 and CDR2, the germline V gene lists SGHDT and YYEEEE. Trimmed from V: 0 bases; trimmed from J: 3 bases; junction bases lacking a gene match: 2. Spanning cysteine to phenylalanine, the CDR3 consists of 14 amino acids. This entry keeps only the CDR3 DNA: 42 bases, framed from base 1. Instrument on record: Illumina HiSeq 1500. The public reads were reprocessed in TCRdb via fastp at Q25 and MiXCR, keeping in-frame beta chains. Rows with a matching CDR3 protein are joined into one entry that keeps the most common DNA and genes. This sample gives just under 300,000 distinct CDR3 sequences in total; 9.6% of them show up just once. The ten largest make up about 2.3% of the sample. This clonotype has more than one count but fewer than ten. Its cognate antigen has yet to be identified. Base qualities are missing; no much larger clone stands one base away.

The sequence was obtained from a human donor in good health (CMV status not recorded). Some clones in this sample may be carry-over from other donors' samples. Sequenced material: PBMCs. The sequence links TRBV5-6 to TRBJ2-5; 7 central bases correspond to TRBD2. The nucleotide sequence is given as TGTGCCAGCAGCTTGGTGGGAGGGGAAGAGACCCAGTACTTC. It translates as CASSLVGGEETQYF.